The next 32 T cell receptor beta chains were all read from a single sample in a study of cytomegalovirus exposure and HLA in healthy donors. This PCR relied on a set of 60 Vbeta primers and 13 Jbeta primers. Assay used: immunoSEQ multiplex PCR; TCRdb lists only in-frame clones, some missing. The repertoire holds 150,000 to 200,000 clones, with about four fifths as singletons. The specimen sequenced was PBMCs. The receptors were gathered from a woman in her twenties or thirties in good health and CMV-seropositive.

The chain combines TRBV28 with TRBJ1-2; D call uncertain. Trimming shortened V by 4 bases and J by 6 bases, and 15 bases separated the two germline ends. The length of the CDR3 is 14 residues. CDR1 and CDR2 from the germline V gene are MDHEN and SYDVKM. The CDR3 reads CASSSSDLSHGYTF. The DNA of the CDR3 is TGTGCCAGCAGTTCATCCGATCTATCCCATGGCTACACCTTC.

The V gene is TRBV9, the J gene TRBJ1-4; D is unclear. Germline lookup yields CDR1 SGDLS and CDR2 YYNGEE. V lost 4 bases and J 2 bases, leaving 15 bases between the germline ends. This CDR3 spans 16 amino acids. This CDR3 reads CASSTRPAATNEKLFF. The CDR3 coding sequence is TGTGCCAGCAGCACGCGGCCGGCGGCCACTAATGAAAAACTGTTTTTT.

The chain recombines TRBV7-8 with TRBJ1-1; D is ambiguous. The CDR3 extends over 13 amino acids. V lost 6 bases, J lost 4 bases, and 12 bases lay in between. Germline V gives CDR1 SGHVS, CDR2 FQNEAQ. The CDR3 DNA sequence: TGTGCCAGCAGGCAGAGGAGAACCACTGAAGCTTTCTTT. This codes for CASRQRRTTEAFF.

CDR3 sequence reads: CAISLGATNYGYTF. CDR3 bases: TGTGCCATCAGCTTAGGGGCAACTAACTATGGCTACACCTTC. The chain has TRBV10-3 and TRBJ1-2; D is possibly TRBD1 (5 bases). V gave up 6 bases and J gave up 0 bases, with 11 bases separating them. Germline values: CDR1 ENHRY, CDR2 SYGVKD. The CDR3 loop spans 14 amino acids.

This chain joins TRBV6-5 and TRBJ2-3, with TRBD2 identical over 13 bases. CDR3 size: 16 residues. V shed 2 bases, J shed 4 bases, and the junction held 3 bases outside the gene matches. The germline V gene encodes CDR1 MNHEY and CDR2 SVGAGI. This CDR3 reads CASSYTSGGGPDTQYF. DNA for the CDR3: TGTGCCAGCAGTTACACTAGCGGGGGGGGCCCAGATACGCAGTATTTT.

V gene TRBV29-1 combines with J gene TRBJ1-1; D is unresolved. Germline CDR1 and CDR2: SQVTM and ANQGSEA. The CDR3 spans 8 residues. V dropped 7 bases and J dropped 14 bases, with 11 bases sitting between them. The CDR3 here is CSDSHGFF. The CDR3 DNA reads as TGCAGCGACAGCCATGGCTTCTTT.

The chain is built from TRBV4-1 and TRBJ2-3; 7 bases align to TRBD2. The ends lost 2 bases at V and 4 bases at J; junction bases unmatched: 9. Germline V lookup: CDR1 MGHRA, CDR2 YSYEKL. The CDR3 is 16 residues long. CDR3 loop: CASSQLSTSQSDTQYF. The DNA for the CDR3 is TGCGCCAGCAGCCAACTATCGACTAGCCAGTCAGATACGCAGTATTTT.

The chain has TRBV5-6 and TRBJ2-7; D remains unclear. The ends were cut back, 0 bases at V and 6 bases at J, with 7 bases in the middle. The germline V gene has CDR1 SGHDT and CDR2 YYEEEE. This CDR3 contains 12 residues. The CDR3 DNA reads TGTGCCAGCAGCTTGGCCCTCGGCGAGCAGTACTTC. Translated, it gives CASSLALGEQYF.

V is TRBV6-5 and J is TRBJ1-2; no clear D gene. Germline CDR1 and CDR2: MNHEY and SVGAGI. This CDR3 comprises 14 residues. Trimming removed 5 bases from V and 7 bases from J, with 17 bases in between. The chain's CDR3 is CASSQTPGLSGYTF. CDR3 in DNA: TGTGCCAGCAGTCAAACTCCGGGTCTCTCTGGCTACACCTTC.

The V call is TRBV7-9, the J call TRBJ2-5, with TRBD2 matching 7 bases. This CDR3 contains 14 residues. J was trimmed by 5 bases and V by 5 bases; bases with no gene match: 8. Per germline, CDR1 SEHNR and CDR2 FQNEAQ (reference sequence). This CDR3 reads CASSPRTSVETQYF. In DNA, the CDR3 is TGTGCCAGCAGCCCACGGACTAGTGTGGAGACCCAGTACTTC.

The CDR3 reads CASSLASVDGYTF. The CDR3 DNA is TGTGCCAGCAGCTTGGCCTCGGTCGATGGCTACACCTTC. V is TRBV5-6 and J is TRBJ1-2; D gene ambiguous. The V end lost 0 bases, the J end lost 6 bases, and 9 bases lay between the germline ends. This CDR3 has 13 amino acids. Germline values: CDR1 SGHDT, CDR2 YYEEEE.

The J gene is TRBJ2-1, the V gene TRBV11-3, with TRBD2 as a possible D gene (7 bases). CDR3 length: 15 amino acids. V gave up 5 bases and J gave up 2 bases, with 13 bases separating them. Germline assignment: CDR1 SGHNT and CDR2 YENEEA. The CDR3 DNA sequence: TGTGCCAGCAGCCCCGGGGGGCGAACCTACAATGAGCAGTTCTTC. Translated: CASSPGGRTYNEQFF.

This chain uses TRBV6-1 with TRBJ1-5; D ambiguous. CDR1 is MNHNS, CDR2 SASEGT, per germline. The CDR3 runs to 14 residues. V lost 5 bases to trimming and J lost 7 bases, with 15 bases between them. The CDR3 is CASSTGNHGQPQHF. The CDR3 nucleotides are TGTGCCAGCAGTACCGGGAATCATGGCCAGCCCCAGCATTTT.

The CDR3 coding sequence is TGTGCCAGCAGTCAAGGGGCTCGCTGGGGCCCCACTAACTATGGCTACACCTTC. It codes for CASSQGARWGPTNYGYTF. This chain joins TRBV6-1 and TRBJ1-2; D might be TRBD1 (5 bases). V was pared by 5 bases and J by 0 bases, with 22 bases between. Germline values: CDR1 MNHNS, CDR2 SASEGT. The CDR3 loop spans 18 amino acids.

The V call is TRBV25-1, the J call TRBJ2-4; D perhaps matches TRBD1 (6 bases). Per the germline V gene, CDR1 is MGHDK and CDR2 is SYGVNS. V gave up 3 bases and J gave up 6 bases, with 12 bases separating them. The CDR3 totals 14 residues. CDR3 sequence: CASSEGTFGNIQYF. Here the CDR3 DNA reads TGTGCCAGCAGTGAGGGGACATTCGGAAACATTCAGTACTTC.

The rearrangement uses TRBV5-1 and TRBJ2-5; TRBD2 aligns across 12 bases. The CDR3 sequence is 16 residues long. The J segment lost 4 bases and the V segment lost 3 bases, leaving 7 bases of the junction unmatched. Germline assignment: CDR1 SGHRS and CDR2 YFSETQ. DNA for the CDR3: TGCGCCAGCAGCTCCCGACTAGCGGGAGTCTTAGAGACCCAGTACTTC. Translated: CASSSRLAGVLETQYF.

The count of this clone is one. The chain has TRBV2 and TRBJ2-7; D is ambiguous. CDR3 length: 12 amino acids. In germline, CDR1 is SNHLY, CDR2 FYNNEI. V gave up 4 bases and J gave up 3 bases, with 7 bases separating them. DNA for the CDR3: TGTGCCAGCAGTGCTTACTACTACGAGCAGTACTTC. Translating gives CASSAYYYEQYF.

CDR3 coding DNA: TGCGCCAGCAGCTGGGACAGAAGCTCCTACGAGCAGTACTTC. Amino acids: CASSWDRSSYEQYF. The chain carries TRBV5-1 and TRBJ2-7, with 7 nucleotides matching TRBD1. Germline CDR1 and CDR2: SGHRS and YFSETQ. The CDR3 spans 14 residues. V shed 3 bases and J 0 bases; nucleotides not matched to a gene: 3.

V and J are TRBV5-1 and TRBJ2-1; 16 nucleotides align to TRBD2. Germline trimming cut 0 bases from V and 10 bases from J; bases unmatched to any gene: 7. The CDR3 runs to 17 residues. CDR1 and CDR2 (germline): SGHRS, YFSETQ. CDR3 in amino acids: CASSLAGLAGGQDEQFF. The CDR3 nucleotides read TGCGCCAGCAGCTTGGCGGGACTAGCGGGGGGGCAGGACGAGCAGTTCTTC.

This chain connects TRBV28 to TRBJ2-1; D uncertain. V lost 6 bases and J 9 bases, leaving 15 bases between the germline ends. This CDR3 spans 13 amino acids. From germline, CDR1 is MDHEN and CDR2 SYDVKM. In DNA form, the CDR3 reads TGTGCCAGCAGCCTCCCTCCCTACGGTGAGCAGTTCTTC. Translation gives CASSLPPYGEQFF. Full variable domain (outside the CDR3, taken from reference TRBV28 and TRBJ2-1): DVKVTQSSRYLVKRTGEKVFLECVQDMDHENMFWYRQDPGLGLRLIYFSYDVKMKEKGDIPEGYSVSREKKERFSLILESASTNQTSMYLCASSLPPYGEQFFGPGTRLTVL.

The chain is built from TRBV28 and TRBJ2-1; 14 nucleotides match TRBD2. The CDR3 consists of 16 residues. Germline lookup yields CDR1 MDHEN and CDR2 SYDVKM. V was clipped by 10 bases and J by 4 bases; unmatched bases: 9. CDR3 in amino acids: CAILPTSGGGYNEQFF. In nucleotides, the CDR3 is TGTGCCATACTACCGACTAGCGGGGGGGGGTACAATGAGCAGTTCTTC.

V usage is TRBV25-1 and J usage is TRBJ2-7, with 12 bases fitting TRBD2. Trimming at V came to 1 base and at J to 0 bases, leaving 4 bases not matched to a gene. The CDR3 totals 17 residues. CDR1 and CDR2 from the germline V gene are MGHDK and SYGVNS. The DNA for the CDR3 is TGTGCCAGCAGTGAATCGGCTAGCGGGAGGGCCTCCTACGAGCAGTACTTC. Translated: CASSESASGRASYEQYF.

The genes are TRBV6-5 and TRBJ1-1; D perhaps matches TRBD1 (6 bases). Looked up from germline, CDR1 is MNHEY and CDR2 is SVGAGI. Trimming shortened V by 5 bases and J by 4 bases, and 14 bases separated the two germline ends. The CDR3 is 14 amino acids. CDR3 region: CASSGYRDPTEAFF. The CDR3 nucleotides read TGTGCCAGCAGTGGCTACAGGGATCCCACTGAAGCTTTCTTT.

The V gene is TRBV7-6, the J gene TRBJ2-1; 11 bases match TRBD2. Germline-derived CDR1 and CDR2 are SGHVS and FNYEAQ. After removal of 3 bases from V and 5 bases from J, the junction contained 9 bases not matched to a gene. The CDR3 has 17 amino acids. The CDR3 nucleotides read TGTGCCAGCAGCTTTAGACTAGCGGGACCGGAACACAATGAGCAGTTCTTC. This encodes CASSFRLAGPEHNEQFF. Drawing the rest from reference TRBV7-6 and TRBJ2-1, the complete variable domain is GAGVSQSPRYKVTKRGQDVALRCDPISGHVSLYWYRQALGQGPEFLTYFNYEAQQDKSGLPNDRFSAERPEGSISTLTIQRTEQRDSAMYRCASSFRLAGPEHNEQFFGPGTRLTVL.

This rearrangement joins TRBV27 to TRBJ1-5; D perhaps matches TRBD1 (6 bases). The germline V and J ends were trimmed by 6 bases and 1 base, with 19 bases remaining between them. This CDR3 spans 17 amino acids. Germline CDR1 is MNHEY and CDR2 is SMNVEV (reference sequence). The CDR3 region has the DNA TGTGCCAGCAGACCCCAGGGGTTGGTCTGGAGCAATCAGCCCCAGCATTTT. The encoded protein is CASRPQGLVWSNQPQHF.

The V gene is TRBV11-2, the J gene TRBJ2-3, with a possible D match to TRBD2 (6 bases). CDR3 length equals 15 residues. Trimming pared 2 bases from V and 10 bases from J, leaving 19 bases between. Per the germline V gene, CDR1 is SGHAT and CDR2 is FQNNGV. CDR3 coding DNA: TGTGCCAGCAGCTTAAGTCTGGACTACCTGATGGCGCAGTATTTT. Translated, it gives CASSLSLDYLMAQYF.

This clone was observed a single time. The chain couples TRBV5-5 to TRBJ1-3; 7 nucleotides agree with TRBD1. Germline values: CDR1 SGHKS, CDR2 YYEKEE (reference sequence). This CDR3 comprises 19 residues. The ends lost 1 base at V and 0 bases at J; junction bases unmatched: 13. The DNA of the CDR3 is TGTGCCAGCAGCTTGACGAACAGGGGAGTGGGCCTCTCTGGAAACACCATATATTTT. Amino acids: CASSLTNRGVGLSGNTIYF.

This sequence joins TRBV7-2 and TRBJ2-1; 11 bases are shared with TRBD2. Germline loops: CDR1 SGHTA, CDR2 FQGNSA. This CDR3 region has 15 residues. After removal of 5 bases from V and 8 bases from J, the junction contained 8 bases not matched to a gene. CDR3 in DNA: TGTGCCAGCAGCCGGATAGCGGGAGGGGGGTATGAGCAGTTCTTC. Amino acid sequence: CASSRIAGGGYEQFF. The whole variable domain, remainder taken from reference TRBV7-2 and TRBJ2-1, is GAGVSQSPSNKVTEKGKDVELRCDPISGHTALYWYRQSLGQGLEFLIYFQGNSAPDKSGLPSDRFSAERTGGSVSTLTIQRTQQEDSAVYLCASSRIAGGGYEQFFGPGTRLTVL.

CDR3 protein: CATHPTSGRGNEQFF. The CDR3 nucleotides are TGTGCCACCCATCCAACTAGCGGGAGGGGTAATGAGCAGTTCTTC. The chain carries TRBV7-2 and TRBJ2-1; TRBD2 matches at 13 bases. CDR3 size: 15 residues. The V and J ends lost 10 bases and 7 bases, in that order; junction bases with no gene match: 10. Germline V gene data show CDR1 as SGHTA and CDR2 as FQGNSA.

The table lists this clone with a count of one. The V and J genes are TRBV14 and TRBJ2-1; the D is unclear. V lost 0 bases, J lost 6 bases, and 9 bases lay in between. The CDR3 contains 14 residues. Germline V lookup: CDR1 SGHDN, CDR2 FVKESK. DNA for the CDR3: TGTGCCAGCAGCCAAGATCAACTGTCCAATGAGCAGTTCTTC. This translates into CASSQDQLSNEQFF.

This sequence joins TRBV9 and TRBJ2-1, with TRBD1 identical over 9 bases. The CDR3 sequence is 15 residues long. The germline CDR1 and CDR2 sequences are SGDLS and YYNGEE. The V and J ends lost 0 bases and 3 bases, in that order; junction bases with no gene match: 1. The CDR3, as DNA: TGTGCCAGCAGCGTAGGGGACAGGGACTACAATGAGCAGTTCTTC. It codes for CASSVGDRDYNEQFF. Complete variable domain (other parts from reference TRBV9 and TRBJ2-1): DSGVTQTPKHLITATGQRVTLRCSPRSGDLSVYWYQQSLDQGLQFLIQYYNGEERAKGNILERFSAQQFPDLHSELNLSSLELGDSALYFCASSVGDRDYNEQFFGPGTRLTVL.

This clone appeared a single time. V gene TRBV4-1 combines with J gene TRBJ2-3; tentative D call: TRBD2 (6 bases). The CDR3 length is 12 residues. V was pared by 8 bases and J by 7 bases, with 13 bases between. Germline CDR1 MGHRA, CDR2 YSYEKL. The CDR3 is CASRGRDYTQYF. The CDR3 region has the DNA TGCGCCAGCCGTGGACGGGACTATACGCAGTATTTT.